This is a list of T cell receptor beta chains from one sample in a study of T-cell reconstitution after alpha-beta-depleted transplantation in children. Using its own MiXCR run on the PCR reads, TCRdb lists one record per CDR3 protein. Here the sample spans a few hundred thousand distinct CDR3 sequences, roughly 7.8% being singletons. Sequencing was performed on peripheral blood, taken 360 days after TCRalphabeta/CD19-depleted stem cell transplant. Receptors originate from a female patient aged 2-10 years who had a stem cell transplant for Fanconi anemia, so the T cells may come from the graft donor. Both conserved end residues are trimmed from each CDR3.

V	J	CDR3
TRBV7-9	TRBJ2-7	ASSSRDRGPYEQY
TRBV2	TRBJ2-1	ASSEPDTGGGYNEQF
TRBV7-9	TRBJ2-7	ASSLEGQSYEQY
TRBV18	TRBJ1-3	ASSPAGVGRNTIY
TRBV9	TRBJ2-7	ASSVDRDSSYEQY
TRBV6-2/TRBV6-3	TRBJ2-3	ASSYPLTSGGNTDTQY
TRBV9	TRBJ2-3	ASSVAWRGSGTDTQY
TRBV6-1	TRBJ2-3	ASKAGLATDTQY
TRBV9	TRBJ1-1	ASSVNPTDTEAF
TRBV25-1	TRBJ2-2	ASSEGGLPYTGELF
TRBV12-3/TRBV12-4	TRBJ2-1	ASSSPGTGYNEQF
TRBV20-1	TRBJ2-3	SARDRGYTDTQY
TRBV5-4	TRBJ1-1	ASGPGPEAF
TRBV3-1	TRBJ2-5	ASSQVRGTPYQETQY
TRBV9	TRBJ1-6	ASSAEGLGNSPLH
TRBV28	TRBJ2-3	ASSLAALQGDTQY
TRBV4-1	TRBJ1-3	ASSQVDGQARNTIY
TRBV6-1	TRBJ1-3	ASSPPVGGAHGNTIY
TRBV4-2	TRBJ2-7	ASSQDIRLAHEQY
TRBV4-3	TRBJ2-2	ASSQASGGAGAGELF
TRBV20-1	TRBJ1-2	SARDPVYGYT
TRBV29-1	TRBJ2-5	SVRNQETQY
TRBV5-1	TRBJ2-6	ASSFWTGASSGANVLT
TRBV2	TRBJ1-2	ASSASQGNYGYT
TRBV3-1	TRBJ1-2	ASSQDQGGDYGYT
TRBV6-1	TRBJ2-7	ASSPPGMYEQY
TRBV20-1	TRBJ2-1	SASFTVLTSSYNEQF
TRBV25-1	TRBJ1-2	ASEPWDSVYGYT
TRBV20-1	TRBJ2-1	SASGRAEVSSYNEQF
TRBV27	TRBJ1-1	ASRTGLMNTEAF
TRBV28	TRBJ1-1	ASSLIRLRTGTEAF
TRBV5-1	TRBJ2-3	ASSFNIAAYTDTQY
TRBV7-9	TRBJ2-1	ASSPEWEPGEQF
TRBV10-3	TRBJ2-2	AIRASATGELF
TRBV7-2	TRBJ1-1	ASRGQLNTEAF
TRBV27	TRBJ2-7	ASSFGGLAGNEQY
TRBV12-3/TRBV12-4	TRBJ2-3	ASSTGTSGYTQY
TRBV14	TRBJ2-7	ASSPNWVAGEQY
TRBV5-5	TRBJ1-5	ASSFRAPEAGQPQH
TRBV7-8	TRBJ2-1	ASSSPVQQF
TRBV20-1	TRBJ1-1	SARGPAGWDTEAF
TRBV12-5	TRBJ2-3	ASGLLGGKDTQY
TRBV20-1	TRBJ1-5	SARQGFQPQH
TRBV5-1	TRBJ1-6	ASSLVGQGLGSPLH
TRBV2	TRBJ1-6	ACYRDRGSPLH
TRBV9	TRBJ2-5	ASSVEIQAGGETQY
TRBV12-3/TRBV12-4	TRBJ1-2	ASSSQTPVYGYT
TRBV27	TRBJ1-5	ASSLTGVGQPQH
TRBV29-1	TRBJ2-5	SVAYAGGKQETQY
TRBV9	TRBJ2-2	ASSVAEGRAGELF
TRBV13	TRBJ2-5	ASSLGLRQQETQY
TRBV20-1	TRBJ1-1	SAEGWNTEAF
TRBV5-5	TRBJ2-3	ASSVTGGTDTQY
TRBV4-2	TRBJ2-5	ASSQEREPQETQY